The entry below gives a single T cell receptor (beta chain) sequence along with its context. This sample was taken from a study of blood T cell repertoires in COVID-19. Study details: Spain, Italy and the United States supplied samples that represented acute and convalescent COVID-19. Sources were T cells, B-cell-depleted T cells, or PBMCs; the material itself was cDNA or gDNA.

The germline V gene has CDR1 MNHNS and CDR2 SASEGT. The CDR3 totals 14 residues. V shed 0 bases and J shed 9 bases, with 9 bases lying between them. Here immunoSEQ multiplex PCR was the method, and the copy in TCRdb shows in-frame clones only, minus some. Of over 250,000 clones in the sample, approximately 85% were seen once. The source is a woman in her 70s with acute or convalescent COVID-19. Sequencing input: peripheral blood. The chain employs TRBV6-1 and TRBJ1-6; D is undetermined. CDR3 coding DNA: TGTGCCAGCAGTGAAGCAGGATGGGCTTCACCCCTCCACTTT. It yields the protein CASSEAGWASPLHF.